Below are 22 T cell receptor beta chains sequenced from a single sample in a study of T-cell reconstitution after alpha-beta-depleted transplantation in children. Unique molecular identifiers were incorporated during preparation of the TCRbeta library. Each CDR3 protein gets one entry after TCRdb re-called the PCR reads with MiXCR. Of about 830,000 distinct CDR3 sequences in the sample, approximately 15% were seen once. This sample comprised PBMCs, mostly from graft donor cells, obtained 360 days after TCRalphabeta/CD19-depleted stem cell transplant. These receptors were obtained from a male patient under 18 who had a stem cell transplant for acute lymphoblastic leukemia, so the T cells may come from the graft donor.

This clonotype was counted a few times. The chain has TRBV6-4 and TRBJ2-3; D assignment may be TRBD1 or TRBD2 (5 bases each). The length of the CDR3 is 13 residues. CDR1 MRHNA and CDR2 SNTAGT come from the germline V gene. V was cut by 10 bases and J by 8 bases, with 19 bases left in between. The CDR3, as DNA: TGTGCCACCGGGACCACAACCTTCGGTACGCAGTATTTT. Protein sequence: CATGTTTFGTQYF.

This clonotype was picked up a small number of times. The J gene is TRBJ2-1, the V gene TRBV7-9, with 8 bases identical to TRBD1. The CDR3 length is 16 residues. Germline V gives CDR1 SEHNR, CDR2 FQNEAQ (reference sequence). The V segment lost 4 bases and the J segment 7 bases; nucleotides outside the gene matches: 12. The CDR3 reads CASSSRTGLFRNEQFF. CDR3 bases: TGTGCCAGCAGCTCGCGGACAGGGCTTTTTAGAAATGAGCAGTTCTTC.

This clonotype was seen a few times. A junction end diverges from the germline sequence, so it may reflect a read error. This rearrangement joins TRBV5-1 to TRBJ2-5; 8 nucleotides agree with TRBD1. Germline CDR1 SGHRS, CDR2 YFSETQ. The CDR3 length is 12 residues. The CDR3 region is CASSQDRDRRDF. CDR3 DNA: TGCGCCAGCAGCCAGGATCGGGACAGGAGGGACTTC.

This clonotype turned up a few times. This chain connects TRBV5-1 to TRBJ2-5, with unresolved D. This CDR3 spans 15 amino acids. With 2 bases removed from V and 5 bases from J, the gap between germline ends came to 16 bases. Germline V gene lookup returns CDR1 SGHRS and CDR2 YFSETQ. This CDR3 reads CASSLSPGQEETQYF. The CDR3 region has the DNA TGCGCCAGCAGCTTAAGTCCCGGTCAAGAGGAGACCCAGTACTTC.

This chain links TRBV7-6 with TRBJ2-7, with D tentatively TRBD1 (6 bases). The CDR3 loop spans 16 amino acids. Trimming removed 1 base from V and 7 bases from J, with 20 bases in between. Germline V gives CDR1 SGHVS, CDR2 FNYEAQ. The CDR3 DNA follows: TGTGCCAGCAGCTTAGGAAGCGGACAGATCCTGGGTGAGCAGTACTTC. Translation: CASSLGSGQILGEQYF.

This clonotype came up a few times. The chain carries TRBV5-1 and TRBJ2-5, with 11 bases fitting TRBD2. The CDR3 runs 16 residues. V lost 0 bases, J lost 4 bases, and 5 bases stayed unmatched. Germline CDR1 is SGHRS and CDR2 is YFSETQ. The CDR3 DNA is TGCGCCAGCAGCTTGGTTAGCGGGAGGGCCCGAGAGACCCAGTACTTC. Its translation: CASSLVSGRARETQYF.

This clonotype was detected ten times or more. This chain links TRBV5-1 with TRBJ2-1, with TRBD2 identical over 7 bases. This CDR3 comprises 16 residues. Per germline, CDR1 SGHRS and CDR2 YFSETQ. The J segment lost 2 bases and the V segment lost 1 base, leaving 6 bases of the junction unmatched. CDR3: CASSLTSGGPYNEQFF. The CDR3 DNA reads TGCGCCAGCAGCTTGACTTCGGGAGGCCCCTACAATGAGCAGTTCTTC.

This clonotype has just a few counts. This chain joins TRBV4-1 and TRBJ2-1; a weak D match, TRBD2 (6 bases). Germline V gives CDR1 MGHRA, CDR2 YSYEKL. The CDR3 spans 14 residues. The ends were cut back, 4 bases at V and 4 bases at J, with 11 bases in the middle. In nucleotides, the CDR3 is TGCGCCAGCAGCCCGCTAGCGCGTTACAATGAGCAGTTCTTC. As protein: CASSPLARYNEQFF.

The chain uses TRBV10-3 and TRBJ2-1; 7 bases line up with TRBD2. This CDR3 is built from 16 residues. J gave up 5 bases and V 6 bases, and 13 bases lay outside the gene matches. Looked up from germline, CDR1 is ENHRY and CDR2 is SYGVKD. In nucleotides, the CDR3 is TGTGCCATCAGGGACATCCGGGGGGAATGGGACAATGAGCAGTTCTTC. This sequence encodes CAIRDIRGEWDNEQFF.

This clonotype was counted at least ten times. The chain uses TRBV5-1 and TRBJ2-2; either TRBD1 or TRBD2 may fit D (5 bases each). With 2 bases removed from V and 9 bases from J, the gap between germline ends came to 14 bases. The CDR3 totals 14 residues. Germline assignment: CDR1 SGHRS and CDR2 YFSETQ. CDR3 in amino acids: CASSLAWGTRELFF. For the CDR3, the DNA is TGCGCCAGCAGCTTAGCCTGGGGGACCCGGGAGCTGTTTTTT.

CDR3 amino acids: CASSLVHRPPGANVLTF. For the CDR3, the DNA is TGTGCCAGCAGTTTAGTGCACAGACCCCCTGGGGCCAACGTCCTGACTTTC. This rearrangement joins TRBV12-3 or TRBV12-4 to TRBJ2-6; D is undetermined. Trimming left V 1 base short and J 2 bases short, with 12 bases between. The CDR3 spans 17 residues.

In its sample, this clonotype was seen a few times. The rearrangement joins TRBV5-1 to TRBJ2-6; tentatively, D is TRBD1 or TRBD2 (5 bases each). V lost 5 bases, J lost 4 bases, and 19 bases lay in between. Per germline, CDR1 SGHRS and CDR2 YFSETQ. The CDR3 is made up of 17 amino acids. This chain's CDR3 is CASSGAVGAPGANVLTF. Written as DNA, the CDR3 is TGCGCCAGCAGTGGGGCGGTGGGAGCACCCGGGGCCAACGTCCTGACTTTC. The full variable domain, in which reference TRBV5-1 and TRBJ2-6 provide the parts outside the CDR3, is KAGVTQTPRYLIKTRGQQVTLSCSPISGHRSVSWYQQTPGQGLQFLFEYFSETQRNKGNFPGRFSGRQFSNSRSEMNVSTLELGDSALYLCASSGAVGAPGANVLTFGAGSRLTVL.

V is TRBV13 and J is TRBJ2-3, with D tentatively TRBD2 (6 bases). V dropped 0 bases and J dropped 14 bases, with 12 bases sitting between them. This CDR3 has 12 amino acids. In germline, CDR1 is PRHDT, CDR2 FYEKMQ (reference sequence). The CDR3 loop reads CASSLGRDWTYF. The CDR3 bases are TGTGCCAGCAGCTTAGGGAGGGACTGGACGTATTTT.

The chain has TRBV18 and TRBJ2-1; 9 bases match TRBD2. Looked up from germline, CDR1 is KGHSH and CDR2 is LQKENI. V was clipped by 4 bases and J by 8 bases; unmatched bases: 6. The CDR3 covers 14 residues. The DNA for the CDR3 is TGTGCCAGCTCACGGGAGCGGGAGGACGATGAGCAGTTCTTC. This encodes CASSREREDDEQFF.

CDR3 in DNA: TGTGCCAGCAGTTTAAGGACACCCGTCTACGAGCAGTACTTC. Protein product: CASSLRTPVYEQYF. J is TRBJ2-7 and V is TRBV12-3 or TRBV12-4, with D tentatively TRBD1 (5 bases). The CDR3 is 14 residues long. V lost 2 bases and J 3 bases, leaving 11 bases between the germline ends.

The CDR3 spells CASSLLSRAGTEAFF. The CDR3 DNA sequence: TGTGCCAGCAGCTTACTTTCCAGGGCCGGCACTGAAGCTTTCTTT. The rearrangement uses TRBV7-9 and TRBJ1-1; a weak D match, TRBD1 (5 bases). Trimming removed 2 bases at V and 4 bases at J, with 14 bases between. This CDR3 region has 15 residues. The germline V gene has CDR1 SEHNR and CDR2 FQNEAQ (reference sequence). Full variable domain (remainder filled in from reference TRBV7-9 and TRBJ1-1): DTGVSQNPRHKITKRGQNVTFRCDPISEHNRLYWYRQTLGQGPEFLTYFQNEAQLEKSRLLSDRFSAERPKGSFSTLEIQRTEQGDSAMYLCASSLLSRAGTEAFFGQGTRLTVV.

There are a few counts of this clonotype. This rearrangement joins TRBV19 to TRBJ2-7, with TRBD1 identical over 11 bases. After removal of 5 bases from V and 0 bases from J, the junction contained 6 bases not matched to a gene. Looked up from germline, CDR1 is LNHDA and CDR2 is SQIVND (reference sequence). The CDR3 length is 16 residues. For the CDR3, the DNA is TGTGCCAGTAGTCCCGGACAGGGGGCTTACTCCTACGAGCAGTACTTC. Translating gives CASSPGQGAYSYEQYF.

This clonotype was observed a few times. The V gene is TRBV9, the J gene TRBJ2-4; no reliable D call. CDR3 length equals 13 residues. The germline gives CDR1 SGDLS, CDR2 YYNGEE. V dropped 3 bases and J dropped 4 bases, with 8 bases sitting between them. CDR3 residues: CASSELLKNIQYF. CDR3 in DNA: TGTGCCAGCAGCGAACTCCTTAAAAACATTCAGTACTTC.

The chain employs TRBV20-1 and TRBJ2-7; D gene ambiguous. CDR1 DFQATT and CDR2 SNEGSKA come from the germline V gene (reference sequence). The CDR3 is made up of 13 amino acids. With 1 base removed from V and 6 bases from J, the gap between germline ends came to 13 bases. CDR3: CSARVPTLGEQYF. The CDR3 nucleotides read TGCAGTGCTAGAGTGCCGACTCTCGGCGAGCAGTACTTC.

This clonotype has more than one count but fewer than ten. The rearrangement uses TRBV6-1 and TRBJ2-7, with D maybe TRBD2 (6 bases). Germline values: CDR1 MNHNS, CDR2 SASEGT. The CDR3 length is 14 residues. Trimming shortened V by 6 bases and J by 0 bases, and 12 bases separated the two germline ends. CDR3 sequence reads: CASSQPGSSYEQYF. The CDR3 coding sequence is TGTGCCAGCAGCCAGCCCGGGAGCTCCTACGAGCAGTACTTC.

To note about this clonotype: A much larger clone lies one base from this, so it may be a read error. The gene calls are TRBV12-3 or TRBV12-4 and TRBJ2-3; the match to TRBD2 covers 7 bases. V dropped 5 bases and J dropped 3; count of bases not matched to a gene: 11. The CDR3 consists of 16 residues. The CDR3 here is CASSRAGTNGTDTQYF. CDR3 bases: TGTGCCAGCAGTAGAGCCGGGACTAACGGAACAGATACGCAGTATTTT.

This sequence joins TRBV7-7 and TRBJ2-1, with unresolved D. V gave up 5 bases and J gave up 6 bases, with 11 bases separating them. Germline CDR1 SSHAT, CDR2 FNYEAQ (reference sequence). The length of the CDR3 is 13 residues. The DNA of the CDR3 is TGTGCCAGCAGCATGCGTTCAGGCAATGAGCAGTTCTTC. This encodes CASSMRSGNEQFF.